This TCR beta chain stems from a study of blood T cells in healthy people across ages. Study information: With template switching, about one barcoded beta molecule was captured per two T cells. General study points: Roughly linear age-related decline in beta diversity appeared, significant by age 40.

The CDR3 is made up of 13 amino acids. CDR1 is SQVTM and CDR2 is ANQGSEA in the germline V gene. With 6 bases removed from V and 6 bases from J, the gap between germline ends came to 17 bases. A second PCR of roughly 6 to 12 cycles used a sample-barcoded 5' primer and a J-beta primer mix. TCRdb used MiXCR to reprocess the 5' RACE reads, holding one entry per CDR3 protein. Found here are around 690,000 distinct CDR3 sequences, roughly 58% of them singletons; the top ten hold roughly 34%. With respect to this clonotype: Its antigen is currently unknown.

This receptor was obtained from a man between 60 and 75 years old in good health. The sample comprised blood. V and J are TRBV29-1 and TRBJ1-2; D may be TRBD1 (6 bases). Here the CDR3 reads CSVDPQGWDGYTF. The CDR3 nucleotides read TGCAGCGTCGACCCACAGGGATGGGATGGCTACACCTTC.